These 32 T cell receptor beta chains were all obtained from the same sample, sequenced in a study of metastatic and nonmetastatic thyroid tumors. Prior to thyroid surgery, none of the patients had received any treatment. TCRdb reprocessed the PCR reads using MiXCR. The data show 40,000 to 50,000 clones, about 4.3% seen once. The sample was blood. Receptors originate from a female donor with papillary thyroid cancer or a benign thyroid nodule (not recorded which). Some clones in this sample may be carry-over from other donors' samples.

The chain links TRBV9 to TRBJ2-1; TRBD2 agrees at 10 bases. J lost 10 bases, V lost 0 bases, and 4 bases had no gene match. The germline V gene encodes CDR1 SGDLS and CDR2 YYNGEE. The CDR3 length is 14 residues. The CDR3 is CASSVETSGVEQFF. CDR3 coding DNA: TGTGCCAGCAGCGTAGAAACTAGCGGGGTCGAGCAGTTCTTC.

The sample holds a few counts of this clone. The chain recombines TRBV28 with TRBJ2-2; unclear D gene. V shed 5 bases and J shed 6 bases, with 13 bases lying between them. This CDR3 comprises 14 residues. Germline V gene lookup returns CDR1 MDHEN and CDR2 SYDVKM. Here the CDR3 DNA reads TGTGCCAGCAGTCCGACCACGCGTCCCGGGGAGCTGTTTTTT. It encodes CASSPTTRPGELFF. Filled out from reference TRBV28 and TRBJ2-2, the complete variable domain reads DVKVTQSSRYLVKRTGEKVFLECVQDMDHENMFWYRQDPGLGLRLIYFSYDVKMKEKGDIPEGYSVSREKKERFSLILESASTNQTSMYLCASSPTTRPGELFFGEGSRLTVL.

The CDR3 region is CASSSRESYGYTF. CDR3 DNA sequence: TGTGCCAGCAGCTCCAGGGAAAGCTATGGCTACACCTTC. This rearrangement joins TRBV7-9 to TRBJ1-2, with D perhaps matching TRBD1 (5 bases). The CDR3 has 13 amino acids. The germline gives CDR1 SEHNR, CDR2 FQNEAQ (reference sequence). The V and J ends lost 4 bases and 4 bases respectively, with 10 bases between them.

This chain uses TRBV27 with TRBJ1-1, with D perhaps TRBD1 (5 bases). Deletions cut 6 bases from V and 7 bases from J, with 12 bases between. The CDR3 is 12 amino acids. Germline assignment: CDR1 MNHEY and CDR2 SMNVEV (reference sequence). Here the CDR3 reads CASRGPAHEAFF. CDR3 nucleotides: TGTGCCAGCAGGGGGCCTGCACATGAAGCTTTCTTT.

This clone has more than one count but fewer than ten. A much larger clone lies one base from this, so it may be a read error. The same CDR3 is also encoded by other DNA sequences in this sample. This chain connects TRBV5-1 to TRBJ1-1; TRBD1 is a possible D gene (5 bases). V was pared by 2 bases and J by 0 bases, with 11 bases between. The germline V gene encodes CDR1 SGHRS and CDR2 YFSETQ. The CDR3 covers 15 residues. The CDR3 is CASSLHTGVNTEAFF. In DNA form, the CDR3 reads TGCGCCAGCAGCTTACACACAGGCGTGAACACTGAAGCTTTCTTT.

About this clone itself: A junction boundary mismatches the germline segment, possibly from a read error. This rearrangement joins TRBV6-1 to TRBJ1-6, with unresolved D. The CDR3 extends over 17 amino acids. In germline, CDR1 is MNHNS, CDR2 SASEGT. CDR3 protein: CACSDRFRSCYNSPLHF. The CDR3, as DNA: TGTGCCTGCAGTGACCGCTTTAGGAGCTGCTATAATTCACCCCTCCATTTT.

This clone has ten or more counts. A much larger clone differs from this one at a single base, so this may be a read error. The chain carries TRBV11-2 and TRBJ1-4; 8 bases are shared with TRBD1. The germline CDR1 and CDR2 sequences are SGHAT and FQNNGV. The CDR3 loop spans 15 amino acids. CDR3 in amino acids: CASSLRTGGAEKLLF. The CDR3 DNA follows: TGTGCCAGCAGCTTACGAACAGGGGGGGCGGAAAAACTGCTTTTT.

This clone was seen repeatedly, ten times or more. Other DNA variants within this sample encode the same CDR3. The chain combines TRBV9 with TRBJ2-5, with a tentative D call TRBD1 (6 bases). The germline gives CDR1 SGDLS, CDR2 YYNGEE. The CDR3 covers 12 residues. V dropped 3 bases and J dropped 5 bases, with 8 bases sitting between them. The CDR3 DNA reads TGTGCCAGCAGCGCCGACAGGGAGACCCAGTACTTC. It codes for CASSADRETQYF.

This clone was recorded at least ten times. The V and J genes are TRBV6-1 and TRBJ2-1; 14 bases agree with TRBD2. This CDR3 is built from 15 residues. Per the germline V gene, CDR1 is MNHNS and CDR2 is SASEGT. V shed 3 bases and J 6 bases; nucleotides not matched to a gene: 1. The CDR3 is CASSEGLAGANEQFF. Written as DNA, the CDR3 is TGTGCCAGCAGTGAGGGACTAGCGGGAGCCAATGAGCAGTTCTTC.

This clone was found many times. This sequence joins TRBV5-5 and TRBJ2-1; 11 nucleotides line up with TRBD1. CDR3 size: 16 residues. V trimming: 2 bases; J trimming: 7 bases; junction bases outside the gene matches: 8. CDR1 is SGHKS, CDR2 YYEKEE, per germline (reference sequence). As DNA, the CDR3 is TGTGCCAGCAGCTTTGGAGCCGGACAGGGGGCAAATGAGCAGTTCTTC. This translates into CASSFGAGQGANEQFF.

This clone was seen repeatedly, ten times or more. The chain uses TRBV4-1 and TRBJ2-7; D perhaps matches TRBD2 (6 bases). The CDR3 totals 14 residues. Germline lookup yields CDR1 MGHRA and CDR2 YSYEKL. Trimming pared 4 bases from V and 3 bases from J, leaving 13 bases between. The CDR3 loop is CASSRGDSDYEQYF. Here the CDR3 DNA reads TGCGCCAGCAGCCGAGGGGACTCCGACTACGAGCAGTACTTC.

In its sample, this clone was seen a few times. V and J are TRBV28 and TRBJ1-2, with 8 bases fitting TRBD1. CDR1 and CDR2 (germline): MDHEN, SYDVKM. The CDR3 is 15 amino acids. V shed 0 bases, J shed 6 bases, and the junction held 6 bases outside the gene matches. DNA of the CDR3: TGTGCCAGCAGTTTATGGGCAGGGGGCATGGATGGCTACACCTTC. The encoded protein is CASSLWAGGMDGYTF.

In this sample, this clone turned up many times. CDR3 nucleotides: TGTGCCAGCAGCTTGAGGCAGGTTCTCTCTGGGGCCAACGTCCTGACTTTC. Translated: CASSLRQVLSGANVLTF. J is TRBJ2-6 and V is TRBV11-2, with D unclear. CDR1 SGHAT and CDR2 FQNNGV come from the germline V gene. V gave up 3 bases and J gave up 0 bases, with 12 bases separating them. The CDR3 loop spans 17 amino acids.

This clone was seen repeatedly, ten times or more. This chain connects TRBV11-3 to TRBJ2-1; tentative D call: TRBD2 (5 bases). The CDR3 covers 13 residues. Germline assignment: CDR1 SGHNT and CDR2 YENEEA. With 6 bases removed from V and 9 bases from J, the gap between germline ends came to 15 bases. CDR3 in amino acids: CASSEGRDSEQFF. The CDR3, as DNA: TGTGCCAGCAGTGAAGGCCGGGATAGTGAGCAGTTCTTC.

Concerning this clone itself: At one end the junction does not follow the germline gene, possibly because of a read error. The V and J genes are TRBV2 and TRBJ1-5; D call uncertain. The CDR3 runs to 14 residues. Germline V CDR1 and CDR2: SNHLY, FYNNEI. The CDR3 spells CASRFGRNNQPQHF. CDR3 DNA: TGTGCCAGCAGGTTCGGGAGAAACAATCAGCCCCAGCACTTT. The variable domain in full, completed from reference TRBV2 and TRBJ1-5, reads EPEVTQTPSHQVTQMGQEVILRCVPISNHLYFYWYRQILGQKVEFLVSFYNNEISEKSEIFDDQFSVERPDGSNFTLKIRSTKLEDSAMYFCASRFGRNNQPQHFGDGTRLSIL.

The sample holds many counts of this clone. The gene calls are TRBV24-1 and TRBJ1-5; D is perhaps TRBD1 (5 bases). The V gene's germline CDR1 is KGHDR and CDR2 SFDVKD. The CDR3 contains 13 residues. Trimming removed 4 bases at V and 6 bases at J, with 9 bases between. The CDR3 loop reads CATSEGESQPQHF. CDR3 coding DNA: TGTGCCACCAGTGAAGGGGAAAGTCAGCCCCAGCATTTT.

In this sample, this clone turned up many times. Different DNA sequences within this sample yield the same CDR3. V is TRBV19 and J is TRBJ1-1; tentatively, D is TRBD1 (6 bases). Germline CDR1 is LNHDA and CDR2 is SQIVND (reference sequence). V lost 2 bases, J lost 3 bases, and 13 bases lay in between. The CDR3 has 15 residues. The CDR3: CASSIPGQSDTEAFF. In DNA, the CDR3 is TGTGCCAGTAGTATACCGGGACAATCGGACACTGAAGCTTTCTTT.

This clone was recorded many times. Germline and junction disagree at one end, which may indicate a read error. The chain uses TRBV27 and TRBJ2-3; 8 positions match TRBD2. Germline values: CDR1 MNHEY, CDR2 SMNVEV (reference sequence). This CDR3 contains 16 residues. The CDR3 sequence is CSSYSSGRLGGDTQYF. The CDR3 DNA follows: TGTTCCAGTTATTCTAGCGGGCGGCTGGGTGGAGATACGCAGTATTTT.

This clone was picked up many times. This chain joins TRBV12-3 or TRBV12-4 and TRBJ2-2, with TRBD2 matching over 8 bases. The J segment lost 5 bases and the V segment lost 5 bases, leaving 7 bases of the junction unmatched. CDR3 length equals 15 residues. CDR3 sequence (DNA): TGTGCCAGCAGTCCGAATATAGCGGGGACCGGGGAGCTGTTTTTT. Translated, it gives CASSPNIAGTGELFF.

This clone was counted many times. At one of its ends the junction is not consistent with the germline gene, which may arise from a read error. The chain uses TRBV7-7 and TRBJ2-1, with a weak D call TRBD1 (6 bases). The CDR3 totals 13 residues. Germline values: CDR1 SSHAT, CDR2 FNYEAQ (reference sequence). The CDR3 sequence is CASSLNRDTEQFF. CDR3 in DNA: TGTGCTAGCAGCTTAAACCGGGACACCGAGCAGTTCTTC.

This clone was counted ten times or more. This chain connects TRBV11-2 to TRBJ1-1, with 7 bases that match TRBD1. The CDR3 runs to 16 residues. Germline CDR1 reads SGHAT; CDR2 reads FQNNGV. V shed 4 bases, J shed 7 bases, and the junction held 15 bases outside the gene matches. The CDR3, as DNA: TGTGCCAGCAGCTCTTATATCCCGGGACAGTTATATGAAGCTTTCTTT. Residues: CASSSYIPGQLYEAFF. The full variable domain, its missing parts supplied by reference TRBV11-2 and TRBJ1-1, is EAGVAQSPRYKIIEKRQSVAFWCNPISGHATLYWYQQILGQGPKLLIQFQNNGVVDDSQLPKDRFSAERLKGVDSTLKIQPAKLEDSAVYLCASSSYIPGQLYEAFFGQGTRLTVV.

Ten or more counts support this clone. In the same sample, other DNA sequences code for this CDR3. V and J are TRBV6-1 and TRBJ2-7; D is uncertain. V was shortened by 5 bases and J by 6 bases, with 14 bases between the two germline ends. CDR1 and CDR2 (germline): MNHNS, SASEGT. The CDR3 loop spans 13 amino acids. The CDR3: CASSYGLGGEQYF. CDR3 nucleotide sequence: TGTGCCAGCAGTTACGGCCTGGGTGGCGAGCAGTACTTC.

In this sample, this clone turned up a few times. A much larger clonotype is one base distant, so this may be a read error. The rearrangement uses TRBV7-6 and TRBJ1-1; D not resolved. The V end was cut by 2 bases, the J end by 0 bases, with 10 bases between. Per germline, CDR1 SGHVS and CDR2 FNYEAQ. The CDR3 is 15 amino acids. The CDR3 sequence is CASSLSFGMNTEAFF. CDR3 nucleotide sequence: TGTGCCAGCAGCTTATCTTTCGGTATGAACACTGAAGCTTTCTTT. Based on the CDR3 plus reference TRBV7-6 and TRBJ1-1, the full variable domain is GAGVSQSPRYKVTKRGQDVALRCDPISGHVSLYWYRQALGQGPEFLTYFNYEAQQDKSGLPNDRFSAERPEGSISTLTIQRTEQRDSAMYRCASSLSFGMNTEAFFGQGTRLTVV.

By frequency in the sample, this clone is medium-sized. The rearrangement joins TRBV6-2 or TRBV6-3 to TRBJ2-2; D gene unclear. Germline CDR1 is MNHEY and CDR2 is SVGEGT. This CDR3 region has 14 residues. V lost 2 bases, J lost 2 bases, and 6 bases lay in between. CDR3 DNA sequence: TGTGCCAGCAGTTACAGCAGTAACACCGGGGAGCTGTTTTTT. Translated, it gives CASSYSSNTGELFF.

This clone showed up many times. The rearrangement joins TRBV2 to TRBJ1-2, with a tentative D call TRBD1 (6 bases). Germline values: CDR1 SNHLY, CDR2 FYNNEI. V dropped 6 bases and J dropped 7 bases, with 18 bases sitting between them. CDR3 size: 14 residues. This CDR3 reads CASSGYRDGGGYTF. CDR3 DNA sequence: TGTGCCAGCAGCGGCTACAGGGACGGTGGTGGCTACACCTTC.

This clone showed up many times. The J gene is TRBJ1-5, the V gene TRBV11-2; D gene unclear. V gave up 1 base and J gave up 1 base, with 5 bases separating them. CDR3 length: 14 residues. CDR1 and CDR2 (germline): SGHAT, FQNNGV. The CDR3 sequence is CASSLGPSNQPQHF. The DNA of the CDR3 is TGTGCCAGCAGCTTAGGTCCCAGCAATCAGCCCCAGCATTTT.

In its sample, this clone is medium-sized. The V call is TRBV28, the J call TRBJ1-2; 9 bases match TRBD1. CDR3 length: 15 residues. The V segment lost 5 bases and the J segment 6 bases; nucleotides outside the gene matches: 10. Germline V gene sequence: CDR1 MDHEN, CDR2 SYDVKM. The CDR3 DNA sequence: TGTGCCAGCAGTCCACCCGGGACAGGGATAAATGGCTACACCTTC. It codes for CASSPPGTGINGYTF.

At least ten counts were recorded for this clone. The V gene is TRBV6-1, the J gene TRBJ1-1, with a possible D match to TRBD1 (6 bases). V was clipped by 11 bases and J by 1 base, with 20 bases between them. Germline V gene data show CDR1 as MNHNS and CDR2 as SASEGT. This CDR3 has 15 amino acids. The CDR3, as DNA: TGTGCCGCAGCAGTTAAGGGGGTTGGGAACACTGAAGCTTTCTTT. Translating gives CAAAVKGVGNTEAFF.

This clone came up a few times. The chain recombines TRBV5-6 with TRBJ2-4; the match to TRBD1 covers 9 bases. After removal of 7 bases from V and 13 bases from J, the junction contained 15 bases not matched to a gene. Germline CDR1 and CDR2: SGHDT and YYEEEE. This CDR3 has 14 amino acids. The CDR3 DNA sequence: TGTGCCAGCGGCGGGGGACAGGGTTTAAATGAGCAGTACTTC. It is translated as CASGGGQGLNEQYF. The full variable domain, completed using reference TRBV5-6 and TRBJ2-4, is DAGVTQSPTHLIKTRGQQVTLRCSPKSGHDTVSWYQQALGQGPQFIFQYYEEEERQRGNFPDRFSGHQFPNYSSELNVNALLLGDSALYLCASGGGQGLNEQYFGAGTRLSVL.

This clone was counted ten times or more. The chain is built from TRBV20-1 and TRBJ2-1; tentative D call: TRBD2 (6 bases). CDR1 and CDR2 (germline): DFQATT, SNEGSKA (reference sequence). This CDR3 is built from 16 residues. V was cut by 0 bases and J by 3 bases, with 15 bases left in between. The CDR3 bases are TGCAGTGCTAGAGATCTTCGGGGGATCCACTACAATGAGCAGTTCTTC. This sequence encodes CSARDLRGIHYNEQFF.

This clone has a count of ten or more. The V gene is TRBV20-1, the J gene TRBJ2-5, with a possible D match to TRBD2 (5 bases). V was shortened by 0 bases and J by 5 bases, with 13 bases between the two germline ends. The germline V gene has CDR1 DFQATT and CDR2 SNEGSKA (reference sequence). This CDR3 contains 14 residues. The CDR3 reads CSARDPGLAETQYF. The CDR3 nucleotides are TGCAGTGCTAGAGATCCCGGATTAGCGGAGACCCAGTACTTC.

This clone was recorded at least ten times. The rearrangement links TRBV3-1 to TRBJ1-3, with D perhaps TRBD1 (5 bases). This CDR3 region has 14 residues. Per germline, CDR1 LGHDT and CDR2 YNNKEL (reference sequence). V gave up 4 bases and J gave up 0 bases, with 7 bases separating them. The CDR3 loop is CASSRDHSGNTIYF. The CDR3 DNA reads TGTGCCAGCAGCCGGGACCACTCTGGAAACACCATATATTTT.